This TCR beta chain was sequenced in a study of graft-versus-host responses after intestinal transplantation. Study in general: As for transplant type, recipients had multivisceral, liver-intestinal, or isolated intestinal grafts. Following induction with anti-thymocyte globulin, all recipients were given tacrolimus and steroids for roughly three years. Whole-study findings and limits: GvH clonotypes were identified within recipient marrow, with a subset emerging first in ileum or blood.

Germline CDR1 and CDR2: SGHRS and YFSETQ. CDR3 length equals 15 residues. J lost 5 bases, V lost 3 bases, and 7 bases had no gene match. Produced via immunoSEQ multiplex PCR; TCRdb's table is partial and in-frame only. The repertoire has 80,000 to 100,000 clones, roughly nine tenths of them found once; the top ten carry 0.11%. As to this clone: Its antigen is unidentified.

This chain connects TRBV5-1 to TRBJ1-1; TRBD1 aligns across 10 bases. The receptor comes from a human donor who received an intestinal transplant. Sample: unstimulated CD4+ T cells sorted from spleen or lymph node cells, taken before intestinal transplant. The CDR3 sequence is CASSSDGQGGTEAFF. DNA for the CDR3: TGCGCCAGCAGCTCGGACGGACAGGGGGGAACTGAAGCTTTCTTT.